This TCR beta chain was identified during a study of PD-L1 blockade in urothelial cancer. The wider study: Typically, measured as a median, blood samples had approximately 130,000 T cells.

Time point denoted: pretreatment peripheral blood. There were between 1 and 8 samples from each patient, taken pretreatment and on-treatment. The V gene's germline CDR1 is SNHLY and CDR2 FYNNEI. This CDR3 is built from 12 residues. V lost 9 bases to trimming and J lost 5 bases; unmatched junction nucleotides: 5. Method: immunoSEQ multiplex PCR; TCRdb's copy keeps in-frame clones and lacks some. The data show 35,000 to 40,000 clones, 75% to 85% seen once. The rearrangement uses TRBV2 and TRBJ1-2, with TRBD1 matching over 8 bases. This specimen was PBMCs, taken around atezolizumab (anti-PD-L1) treatment. This TCR derives from a man aged 60-69 years with urothelial cancer. The CDR3 bases are TGTGCCAGTACCAGACAGGGGTATGGCTACACCTTC. It encodes CASTRQGYGYTF. Together with reference TRBV2 and TRBJ1-2, the CDR3 gives the full variable domain: EPEVTQTPSHQVTQMGQEVILRCVPISNHLYFYWYRQILGQKVEFLVSFYNNEISEKSEIFDDQFSVERPDGSNFTLKIRSTKLEDSAMYFCASTRQGYGYTFGSGTRLTVV.